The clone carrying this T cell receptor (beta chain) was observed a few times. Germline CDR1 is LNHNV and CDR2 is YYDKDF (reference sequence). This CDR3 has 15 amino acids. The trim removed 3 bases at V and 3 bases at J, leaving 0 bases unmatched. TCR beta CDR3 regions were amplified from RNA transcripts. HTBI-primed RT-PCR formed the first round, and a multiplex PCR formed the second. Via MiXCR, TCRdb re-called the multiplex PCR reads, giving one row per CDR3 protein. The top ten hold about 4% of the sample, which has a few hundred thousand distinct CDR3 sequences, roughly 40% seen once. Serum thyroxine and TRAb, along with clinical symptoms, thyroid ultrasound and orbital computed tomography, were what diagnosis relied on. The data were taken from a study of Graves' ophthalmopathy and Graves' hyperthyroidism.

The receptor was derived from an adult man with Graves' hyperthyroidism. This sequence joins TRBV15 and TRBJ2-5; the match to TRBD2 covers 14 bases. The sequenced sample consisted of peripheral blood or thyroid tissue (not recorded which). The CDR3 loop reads CATSRGLAGEETQYF. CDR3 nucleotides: TGTGCCACCAGCAGGGGACTAGCGGGAGAAGAGACCCAGTACTTC. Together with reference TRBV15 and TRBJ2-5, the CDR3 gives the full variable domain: DAMVIQNPRYQVTQFGKPVTLSCSQTLNHNVMYWYQQKSSQAPKLLFHYYDKDFNNEADTPDNFQSRRPNTSFCFLDIRSPGLGDTAMYLCATSRGLAGEETQYFGPGTRLLVL.